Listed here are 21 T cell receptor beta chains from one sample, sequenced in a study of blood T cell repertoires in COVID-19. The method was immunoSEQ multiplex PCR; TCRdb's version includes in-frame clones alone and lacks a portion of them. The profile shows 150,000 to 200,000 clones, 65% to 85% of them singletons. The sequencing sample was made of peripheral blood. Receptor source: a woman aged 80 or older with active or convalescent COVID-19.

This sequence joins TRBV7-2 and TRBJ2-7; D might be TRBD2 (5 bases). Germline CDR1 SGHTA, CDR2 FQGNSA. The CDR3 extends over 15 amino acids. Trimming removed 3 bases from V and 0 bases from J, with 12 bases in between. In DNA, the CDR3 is TGTGCCAGCAGCTTGGGCGGGCAACTCTCCTACGAGCAGTACTTC. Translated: CASSLGGQLSYEQYF.

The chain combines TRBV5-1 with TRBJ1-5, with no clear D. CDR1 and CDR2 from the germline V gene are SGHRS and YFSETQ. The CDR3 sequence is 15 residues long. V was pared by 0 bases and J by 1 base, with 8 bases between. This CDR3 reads CASSLDGESNQPQHF. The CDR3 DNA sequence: TGCGCCAGCAGCTTGGACGGGGAGAGCAATCAGCCCCAGCATTTT.

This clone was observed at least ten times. The CDR3 region has the DNA TGTGCCAGCAGCCAAGAGGATTCGAGCAGCGGGAACACTGAAGCTTTCTTT. Translation: CASSQEDSSSGNTEAFF. The V gene is TRBV14, the J gene TRBJ1-1; D ambiguous. CDR3 length: 17 amino acids. The germline V and J ends were trimmed by 0 bases and 1 base, with 15 bases remaining between them. Germline CDR1 reads SGHDN; CDR2 reads FVKESK.

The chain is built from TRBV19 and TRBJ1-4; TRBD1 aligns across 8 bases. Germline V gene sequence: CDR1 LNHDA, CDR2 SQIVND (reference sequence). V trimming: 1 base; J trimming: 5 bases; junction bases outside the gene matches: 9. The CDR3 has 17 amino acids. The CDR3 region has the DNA TGTGCCAGTAGTATAGCCCGGGACAGGTTTCGAAATGAAAAACTGTTTTTT. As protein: CASSIARDRFRNEKLFF.

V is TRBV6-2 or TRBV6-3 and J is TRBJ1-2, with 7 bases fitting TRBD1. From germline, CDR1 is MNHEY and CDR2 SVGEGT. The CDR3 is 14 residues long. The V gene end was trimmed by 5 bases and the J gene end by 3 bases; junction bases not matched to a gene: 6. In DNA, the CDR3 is TGTGCCAGCAGTCCCGGCGGGACAGACTATGGCTACACCTTC. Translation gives CASSPGGTDYGYTF.

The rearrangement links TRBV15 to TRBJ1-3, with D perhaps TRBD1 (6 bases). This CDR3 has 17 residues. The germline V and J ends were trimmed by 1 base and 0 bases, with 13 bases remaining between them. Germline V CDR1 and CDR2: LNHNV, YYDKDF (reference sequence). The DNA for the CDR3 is TGTGCCACCAGCAGAGGGACAGACAGCCGCTCTGGAAACACCATATATTTT. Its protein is CATSRGTDSRSGNTIYF.

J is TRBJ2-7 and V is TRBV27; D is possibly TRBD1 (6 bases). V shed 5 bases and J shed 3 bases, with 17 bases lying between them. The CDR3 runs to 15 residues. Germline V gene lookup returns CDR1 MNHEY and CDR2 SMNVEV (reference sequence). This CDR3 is CASSPVRDKNYEQYF. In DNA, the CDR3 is TGTGCCAGCAGTCCCGTCCGGGACAAGAACTACGAGCAGTACTTC.

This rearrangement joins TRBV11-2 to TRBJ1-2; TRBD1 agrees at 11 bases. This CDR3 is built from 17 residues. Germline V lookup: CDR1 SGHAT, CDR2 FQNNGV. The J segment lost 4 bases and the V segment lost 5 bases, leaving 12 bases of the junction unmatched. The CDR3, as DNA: TGTGCCAGCAGCCTTAGACGGACAGGGGGCGACGGCTATGGCTACACCTTC. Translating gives CASSLRRTGGDGYGYTF.

In nucleotides, the CDR3 is TGCGCCAGCAGACCGGGACAGACACTTTACGAGCAGTACTTC. Translation gives CASRPGQTLYEQYF. The chain joins TRBV5-1 to TRBJ2-7, with 7 bases fitting TRBD1. The V gene end was trimmed by 5 bases and the J gene end by 4 bases; junction bases not matched to a gene: 9. The CDR3 is 14 amino acids. Germline CDR1 SGHRS, CDR2 YFSETQ.

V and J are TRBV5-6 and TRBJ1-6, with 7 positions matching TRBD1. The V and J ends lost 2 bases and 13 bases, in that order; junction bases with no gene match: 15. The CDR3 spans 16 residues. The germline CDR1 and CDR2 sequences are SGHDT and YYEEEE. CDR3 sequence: CASSFPRTGPSSPLHF. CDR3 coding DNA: TGTGCCAGCAGCTTCCCGAGGACAGGACCTTCGAGTCCCCTCCACTTT.

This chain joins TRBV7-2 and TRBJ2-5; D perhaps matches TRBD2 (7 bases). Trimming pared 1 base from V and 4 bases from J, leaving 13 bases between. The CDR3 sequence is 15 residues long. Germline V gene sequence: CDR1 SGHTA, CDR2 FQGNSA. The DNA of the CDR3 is TGTGCCAGCAGCTTAGGAGGGGGGGCCTCAGAGACCCAGTACTTC. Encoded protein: CASSLGGGASETQYF.

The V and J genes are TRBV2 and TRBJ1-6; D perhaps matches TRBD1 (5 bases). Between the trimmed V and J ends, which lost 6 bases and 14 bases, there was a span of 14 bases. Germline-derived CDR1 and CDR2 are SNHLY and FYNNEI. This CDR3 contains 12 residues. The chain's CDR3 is CASRRGKEALHF. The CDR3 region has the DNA TGTGCCAGCAGACGGGGGAAAGAAGCCCTCCACTTT.

The CDR3 region is CASSSQGPKNIQYF. CDR3 coding DNA: TGTGCCAGCAGCTCACAGGGACCCAAAAACATTCAGTACTTC. The rearrangement joins TRBV7-9 to TRBJ2-4, with a weak D call TRBD1 (6 bases). The CDR3 totals 14 residues. V shed 4 bases and J shed 2 bases, with 9 bases lying between them. CDR1 and CDR2 from the germline V gene are SEHNR and FQNEAQ (reference sequence).

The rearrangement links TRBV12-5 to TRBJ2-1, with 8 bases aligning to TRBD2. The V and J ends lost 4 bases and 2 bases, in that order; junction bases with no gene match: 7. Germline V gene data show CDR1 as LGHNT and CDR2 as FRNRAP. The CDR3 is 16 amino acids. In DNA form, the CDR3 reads TGTGCTAGTGGTTCACGGACTAGCCGAACCTACAATGAGCAGTTCTTC. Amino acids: CASGSRTSRTYNEQFF.

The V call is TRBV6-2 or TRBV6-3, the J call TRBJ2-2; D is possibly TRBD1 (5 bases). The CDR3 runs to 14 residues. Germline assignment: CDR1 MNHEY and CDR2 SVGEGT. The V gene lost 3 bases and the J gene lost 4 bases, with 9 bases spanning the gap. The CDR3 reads CASSYDRGTGELFF. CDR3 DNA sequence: TGTGCCAGCAGTTATGATAGGGGCACCGGGGAGCTGTTTTTT.

The CDR3: CASSSAGGVDTQYF. CDR3 bases: TGTGCCAGCAGTTCTGCGGGGGGCGTAGATACGCAGTATTTT. V is TRBV7-3 and J is TRBJ2-3; TRBD2 matches 8 bases. The CDR3 runs 14 residues. Germline lookup yields CDR1 SGHTA and CDR2 FQGTGA. V shed 6 bases and J 5 bases; nucleotides not matched to a gene: 7.

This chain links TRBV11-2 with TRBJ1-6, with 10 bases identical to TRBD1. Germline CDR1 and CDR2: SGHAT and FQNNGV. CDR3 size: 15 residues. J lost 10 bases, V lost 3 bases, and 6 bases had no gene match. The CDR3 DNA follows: TGTGCCAGCAGCTTCCTCGGACAGGGGGGGTCACCCCTCCACTTT. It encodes CASSFLGQGGSPLHF.

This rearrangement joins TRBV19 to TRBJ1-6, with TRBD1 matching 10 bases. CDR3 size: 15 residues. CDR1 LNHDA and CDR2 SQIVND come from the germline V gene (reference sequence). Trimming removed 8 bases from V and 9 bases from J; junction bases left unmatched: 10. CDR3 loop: CASQWGQGKSSPLHF. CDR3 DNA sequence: TGTGCCAGTCAATGGGGACAGGGGAAGAGTTCACCCCTCCACTTT.

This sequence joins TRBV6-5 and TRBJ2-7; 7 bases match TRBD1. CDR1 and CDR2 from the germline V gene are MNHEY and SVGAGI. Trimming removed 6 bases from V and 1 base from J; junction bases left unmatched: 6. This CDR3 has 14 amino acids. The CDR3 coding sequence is TGTGCCAGCAGGCCGACAGGGTGGTCCTACGAGCAGTACTTC. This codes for CASRPTGWSYEQYF.

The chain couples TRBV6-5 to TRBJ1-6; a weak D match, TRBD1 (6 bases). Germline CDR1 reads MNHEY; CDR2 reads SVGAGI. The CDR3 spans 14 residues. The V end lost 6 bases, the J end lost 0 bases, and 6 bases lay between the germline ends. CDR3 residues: CASRDSSYNSPLHF. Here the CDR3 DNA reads TGTGCCAGCAGGGACAGCTCCTATAATTCACCCCTCCACTTT.

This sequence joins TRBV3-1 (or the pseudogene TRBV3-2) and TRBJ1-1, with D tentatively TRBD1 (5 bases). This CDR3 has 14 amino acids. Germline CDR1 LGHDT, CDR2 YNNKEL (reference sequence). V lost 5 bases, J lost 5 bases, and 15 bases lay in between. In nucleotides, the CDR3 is TGTGCCAGCAGCAATTCAGACAGAGCAACTGAAGCTTTCTTT. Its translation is CASSNSDRATEAFF.